This TCR beta chain stems from a study of cytomegalovirus exposure and HLA in healthy donors. In regard to this clone: Its antigen is not identified.

All the people who gave samples were healthy bone marrow donors. Overall study results and limits: Most likely, a cluster of highly shared sequence variants arose as a sequencing artifact. In vitro work confirmed that a few CMV-associated chains recognize CMV antigens. A later analysis showed that HLA-associated TCR beta chains had undergone more clonal expansion than equally common others.

CDR1 and CDR2 (germline): MNHEY, SVGAGI. V was clipped by 4 bases and J by 4 bases, with 11 bases between them. This CDR3 is 14 amino acids long. Vbeta (60) and Jbeta (13) primers were used in the PCR. The protocol was immunoSEQ multiplex PCR, while the TCRdb copy is restricted to in-frame clones and leaves out a portion. Of tens of thousands of clones listed, 70% to 80% are singletons. The chain links TRBV6-5 to TRBJ1-5; D not certain. This TCR came from a man in his 60s in good health and CMV-seronegative. Sequences were obtained from PBMCs. Written as DNA, the CDR3 is TGTGCCAGCAGTTCGCCTCGGGAGAATCAGCCCCAGCATTTT. This gives the protein CASSSPRENQPQHF.